These 22 T cell receptor beta chains originate from one sample sequenced in a study of OX40 agonist ivuxolimab in advanced cancers. The assay was immunoSEQ multiplex PCR, and TCRdb's table has in-frame clones only and misses some. The top ten hold over 4.5% of the sample, which has 55,000 to 75,000 clones, around 81% seen once. Sample: CD4+ or CD8+ T cells sorted from blood, taken in a trial of the OX40 agonist ivuxolimab. These receptors were taken from an adult with an advanced solid tumor such as melanoma, head and neck, liver or kidney cancer.

This clone was counted once. This chain links TRBV4-2 with TRBJ2-7; D unresolved. The CDR3 has 15 amino acids. The V end lost 0 bases, the J end lost 1 base, and 10 bases lay between the germline ends. Germline V gene data show CDR1 as LGHNA and CDR2 as YNFKEQ. CDR3: CASSQDPHGSYEQYV. The CDR3 bases are TGTGCCAGCAGCCAAGACCCCCACGGTTCCTACGAGCAGTACGTC.

V and J are TRBV10-1 and TRBJ2-1; a possible D gene is TRBD1 (5 bases). Germline CDR1 WNHNN, CDR2 SYGVQD (reference sequence). The CDR3 has 17 residues. Trimming took off 0 bases at V and 2 bases at J, with 14 bases between the two ends. This chain's CDR3 is CASSESSRRVPYNEQFF. CDR3 nucleotide sequence: TGCGCCAGCAGTGAGTCGAGTCGCAGGGTACCCTACAATGAGCAGTTCTTC.

J is TRBJ2-1 and V is TRBV19, with TRBD1 as a possible D gene (7 bases). The CDR3 spans 14 residues. Germline-derived CDR1 and CDR2 are LNHDA and SQIVND (reference sequence). Trimming cost V 3 bases and J 8 bases, with 14 bases left between them. The CDR3 DNA follows: TGTGCCAGTAGTATCAGGGGGGTAAGTGATGAGCAGTTCTTC. It encodes CASSIRGVSDEQFF.

J is TRBJ1-5 and V is TRBV21-1. TRBV21-1 is given as a pseudogene. This CDR3 region has 13 residues. CDR3 protein: CASSRGGWQPQHF. The CDR3 DNA follows: TGTGCCAGCAGCAGGGGGGGGTGGCAGCCCCAGCATTTT.

The chain links TRBV6-1 to TRBJ2-3; the D gene is possibly TRBD2 (5 bases). The CDR3 has 15 amino acids. Germline CDR1 is MNHNS and CDR2 is SASEGT. V lost 1 base and J lost 4, with 12 bases in between. This CDR3 is CASSEELVGADTQYF. As DNA, the CDR3 is TGTGCCAGCAGTGAAGAACTAGTAGGAGCAGATACGCAGTATTTT.

The rearrangement joins TRBV19 to TRBJ1-1; unclear D gene. This CDR3 has 17 residues. Germline V lookup: CDR1 LNHDA, CDR2 SQIVND (reference sequence). V was trimmed by 3 bases and J by 0 bases, leaving 17 bases between them. The CDR3 DNA follows: TGTGCCAGTAGTATGGTTGGAGTCAACACGGTGAACACTGAAGCTTTCTTT. Amino acid sequence: CASSMVGVNTVNTEAFF.

V and J are TRBV28 and TRBJ1-4; the D gene is possibly TRBD1 (6 bases). The CDR3 consists of 12 residues. Between the trimmed V and J ends, which lost 5 bases and 10 bases, there was a span of 11 bases. Germline assignment: CDR1 MDHEN and CDR2 SYDVKM. CDR3 coding DNA: TGTGCCAGCAGTACAGGGTCCGGAAAACTGTTTTTT. Protein sequence: CASSTGSGKLFF.

The chain carries TRBV28 and TRBJ2-3; the match to TRBD2 covers 12 bases. V trimming: 5 bases; J trimming: 2 bases; junction bases outside the gene matches: 8. The CDR3 runs 17 residues. Per the germline V gene, CDR1 is MDHEN and CDR2 is SYDVKM. CDR3 bases: TGTGCCAGCAGTCTCGGGACTAGCGGGTCCTACACAGATACGCAGTATTTT. Its protein is CASSLGTSGSYTDTQYF.

This chain uses TRBV5-6 with TRBJ2-1; 14 bases are shared with TRBD2. The germline V gene has CDR1 SGHDT and CDR2 YYEEEE. V lost 4 bases, J lost 8 bases, and 5 bases stayed unmatched. The CDR3 has 15 residues. The CDR3 loop is CASSPRGLAGDEQFF. The DNA of the CDR3 is TGTGCCAGCAGCCCTAGGGGACTAGCGGGAGATGAGCAGTTCTTC. Complete variable domain (other parts from reference TRBV5-6 and TRBJ2-1): DAGVTQSPTHLIKTRGQQVTLRCSPKSGHDTVSWYQQALGQGPQFIFQYYEEEERQRGNFPDRFSGHQFPNYSSELNVNALLLGDSALYLCASSPRGLAGDEQFFGPGTRLTVL.

The chain has TRBV7-2 and TRBJ2-7, with TRBD1 identical over 7 bases. The V gene end was trimmed by 5 bases and the J gene end by 0 bases; junction bases not matched to a gene: 7. The CDR3 extends over 15 amino acids. The germline gives CDR1 SGHTA, CDR2 FQGNSA. CDR3 region: CASSPTGVGSYEQYF. The CDR3 region has the DNA TGTGCCAGCAGCCCAACAGGGGTCGGCTCCTACGAGCAGTACTTC.

DNA of the CDR3: TGTGCCAGCAGTTACTCAGGGGTAGCTGAAGCTTTCTTT. This translates into CASSYSGVAEAFF. The chain employs TRBV6-5 and TRBJ1-1, with TRBD1 as a possible D gene (5 bases). The CDR3 runs to 13 residues. CDR1 and CDR2 from the germline V gene are MNHEY and SVGAGI. Deletions cut 0 bases from V and 6 bases from J, with 8 bases between.

This chain links TRBV28 with TRBJ2-2; TRBD2 matches 8 bases. From germline, CDR1 is MDHEN and CDR2 SYDVKM. This CDR3 region has 16 residues. V gave up 7 bases and J gave up 4 bases; unmatched junction bases: 11. In DNA form, the CDR3 reads TGTGCCAGCATATCAGGCCGGGGGGGTACCACCGGGGAGCTGTTTTTT. It is translated as CASISGRGGTTGELFF.

The chain is built from TRBV10-3 and TRBJ1-4; D may be TRBD1 (5 bases). Germline V gives CDR1 ENHRY, CDR2 SYGVKD. V lost 6 bases, J lost 5 bases, and 16 bases lay in between. This CDR3 contains 15 residues. The CDR3, as DNA: TGTGCCATCAGAGGGAGTTCGGAGGGGAATGAAAAACTGTTTTTT. Protein product: CAIRGSSEGNEKLFF.

The J gene is TRBJ2-5, the V gene TRBV4-2; 9 bases map to TRBD2. Trimming took 1 base from V and 5 from J; bases not matched to a gene: 11. Germline V gene data show CDR1 as LGHNA and CDR2 as YNFKEQ. The CDR3 loop spans 17 amino acids. The CDR3 DNA follows: TGTGCCAGCAGCCAAGCTTCCCTGGGTAGCGGGGGCGAGACCCAGTACTTC. This codes for CASSQASLGSGGETQYF.

This clone was observed once. The chain links TRBV11-2 to TRBJ2-1, with 8 bases aligning to TRBD1. This CDR3 has 14 amino acids. Germline V gene data show CDR1 as SGHAT and CDR2 as FQNNGV. V was clipped by 6 bases and J by 3 bases; unmatched bases: 4. This CDR3 is CASRDRDFYNEQFF. The CDR3 DNA sequence: TGTGCCAGCAGGGACAGGGACTTCTACAATGAGCAGTTCTTC.

This chain links TRBV18 with TRBJ1-4; no definite D call. The CDR3 has 14 amino acids. V gave up 8 bases and J gave up 7 bases, with 17 bases separating them. From germline, CDR1 is KGHSH and CDR2 LQKENI. The CDR3 sequence is CASSLGSVAEKLFF. CDR3 coding DNA: TGTGCCAGCAGCTTGGGGTCAGTGGCTGAAAAACTGTTTTTT.

This rearrangement joins TRBV2 to TRBJ2-7; D is unresolved. The V end was cut by 2 bases, the J end by 2 bases, with 10 bases between. The CDR3 is made up of 14 amino acids. CDR1 is SNHLY, CDR2 FYNNEI, per germline. Here the CDR3 DNA reads TGTGCCAGCAGTGAATCCTTAGGTCCCTACGAGCAGTACGTC. Its protein product is CASSESLGPYEQYV.

The rearrangement joins TRBV4-3 to TRBJ2-5; no clear D gene. TRBJ2-7 explains the end of the DNA better; the J call may be wrong. Germline V gene sequence: CDR1 LGHNA, CDR2 YSLEER. This CDR3 spans 12 amino acids. CDR3: CASSQDQHEQYF. CDR3 sequence (DNA): TGCGCCAGCAGCCAAGATCAGCACGAGCAGTACTTC.

The chain recombines TRBV7-3 with TRBJ1-6; D might be TRBD1 (6 bases). Germline V lookup: CDR1 SGHTA, CDR2 FQGTGA. V dropped 5 bases and J dropped 6 bases, with 8 bases sitting between them. The CDR3 consists of 13 residues. CDR3 sequence (DNA): TGTGCCAGCAGCCGGACAGCTAATTCACCCCTCCACTTT. As protein: CASSRTANSPLHF.

The chain is built from TRBV19 and TRBJ1-4, with D perhaps matching TRBD1 (5 bases). V was cut by 3 bases and J by 5 bases, with 19 bases left in between. CDR1 is LNHDA, CDR2 SQIVND, per germline (reference sequence). The CDR3 sequence is 17 residues long. The DNA for the CDR3 is TGTGCCAGTAGTATCAACCCTACGTGGGACCGAAATGAAAAACTGTTTTTT. Protein product: CASSINPTWDRNEKLFF.

This rearrangement joins TRBV28 to TRBJ2-6, with 7 positions matching TRBD1. CDR3 length equals 15 residues. CDR1 and CDR2 (germline): MDHEN, SYDVKM. V lost 8 bases and J lost 4; bases outside the gene matches: 8. The CDR3 coding sequence is TGTGCCAGCGTACGACAGGGTCGCGGGGCCAACGTCCTGACTTTC. Residues: CASVRQGRGANVLTF.

This clone came up a few times. The V call is TRBV28, the J call TRBJ1-5, with a weak D call TRBD1 (5 bases). CDR3 length: 11 residues. Germline CDR1 is MDHEN and CDR2 is SYDVKM. Trimming removed 5 bases at V and 7 bases at J, with 6 bases between. The CDR3 DNA follows: TGTGCCAGCAGTGGGGGGCAGCCCCAGCATTTT. Its translation is CASSGGQPQHF.